The 5 T cell receptor beta chains in this list originate from one sample, sequenced in a study of control samples from healthy donors and cancer patients. Using immunoSEQ multiplex PCR, the repertoire was profiled, and TCRdb retains in-frame clones only, with some absent. The sample carries 63,000 or so clones, 84% recorded once. Sequencing was carried out using blood. These receptors were obtained from a man aged 45-65 years in good health.

This chain links TRBV11-2 with TRBJ1-4, with unresolved D. The CDR3 runs to 15 residues. V was cut by 4 bases and J by 4 bases, with 13 bases left in between. CDR1 SGHAT and CDR2 FQNNGV come from the germline V gene. CDR3 sequence: CASSSLLRVNEKLFF. CDR3 coding DNA: TGTGCCAGCAGCTCCCTTCTGCGGGTTAATGAAAAACTGTTTTTT.

This clone was seen just once. This chain joins TRBV30 and TRBJ1-1; unclear D gene. The CDR3 has 10 amino acids. Germline lookup yields CDR1 GTSNPN and CDR2 SVGIG (reference sequence). Trimming removed 1 base at V and 11 bases at J, with 8 bases between. The CDR3 bases are TGTGCCTGGAGTGGGTCCGGGGCTTTCTTT. Protein sequence: CAWSGSGAFF.

The rearrangement joins TRBV6-5 to TRBJ2-3, with 10 bases lining up with TRBD1. CDR1 and CDR2 from the germline V gene are MNHEY and SVGAGI. V shed 7 bases, J shed 4 bases, and the junction held 8 bases outside the gene matches. This CDR3 has 15 amino acids. In DNA, the CDR3 is TGTGCCAGCAACCCGGGACAGGGGACGGCAGATACGCAGTATTTT. Its protein product is CASNPGQGTADTQYF.

In nucleotides, the CDR3 is TGTGCCATCGGTCTGGACAGAAACTATTCACCCCTCCACTTT. This translates into CAIGLDRNYSPLHF. This chain links TRBV10-3 with TRBJ1-6; D perhaps matches TRBD1 (6 bases). Germline CDR1 reads ENHRY; CDR2 reads SYGVKD. V lost 8 bases, J lost 8 bases, and 16 bases lay in between. CDR3 length equals 14 residues.

This clone turned up a few times. The J gene is TRBJ2-1, the V gene TRBV10-1; TRBD2 matches 9 bases. CDR3 size: 14 residues. Trimming took 3 bases from V and 6 from J; bases not matched to a gene: 3. Germline-derived CDR1 and CDR2 are WNHNN and SYGVQD (reference sequence). Written as DNA, the CDR3 is TGCGCCAGCAGTGACCAGCGGGAGGCCAATGAGCAGTTCTTC. Its translation: CASSDQREANEQFF.